These 2 T cell receptor beta chains share one sample of origin, sequenced in a study of blood T cell repertoires in COVID-19. Using immunoSEQ multiplex PCR, the repertoire was profiled, and TCRdb retains in-frame clones only, with some absent. The sample lists tens of thousands of clones; around 90% were seen once. Material for sequencing was peripheral blood. The receptors shown here come from a woman in her seventies with acute or convalescent COVID-19.

The chain joins TRBV12-5 to TRBJ2-5, with TRBD1 identical over 7 bases. J was trimmed by 5 bases and V by 6 bases; bases with no gene match: 6. The CDR3 is 13 amino acids. Per the germline V gene, CDR1 is LGHNT and CDR2 is FRNRAP. The CDR3 is CASGRGMDETQYF. CDR3 DNA: TGTGCTAGTGGCAGGGGGATGGATGAGACCCAGTACTTC.

The genes are TRBV15 and TRBJ2-5; D ambiguous. Looked up from germline, CDR1 is LNHNV and CDR2 is YYDKDF (reference sequence). CDR3 size: 18 residues. Trimming cost V 0 bases and J 2 bases, with 19 bases left between them. CDR3 residues: CATSRDIRPTKEQETQYF. In nucleotides, the CDR3 is TGTGCCACCAGCAGAGATATCCGCCCGACAAAGGAACAAGAGACCCAGTACTTC.